This TCR beta chain appears in the sequencing data of a study of control samples from healthy donors and cancer patients. Data came from immunoSEQ multiplex PCR; TCRdb stores just in-frame clones and leaves some out. The table records 150,000 to 200,000 clones, approximately 96% of them present only once. The sequence came from a middle-aged woman in good health. The sequenced material came from blood.

CDR3 sequence: CASSTELGRMVIKNEQFF. CDR3 DNA sequence: TGTGCCAGCAGCACTGAACTTGGCAGGATGGTAATTAAAAATGAGCAGTTCTTC. This sequence joins TRBV5-4 and TRBJ2-1; D gene ambiguous. The CDR3 length is 18 residues. V lost 4 bases, J lost 7 bases, and 27 bases lay in between. Germline CDR1 reads SGHNT; CDR2 reads YYREEE (reference sequence).